The entry that follows covers one TCR beta chain sequence. The source of the sample is a study of blood T cell repertoires in COVID-19. Study context: COVID-19 samples collected from the United States, Italy and Spain covered acute and convalescent phases.

The V gene lost 3 bases and the J gene lost 5 bases, with 10 bases spanning the gap. The CDR3 extends over 13 amino acids. CDR1 and CDR2 (germline): MNHNS, SASEGT. Libraries were prepared by immunoSEQ multiplex PCR; TCRdb keeps only in-frame clonotypes and omits some of them. The sample carries fewer than 200,000 clones, over 65% recorded once. This sequence was found in a woman between 45 and 60 years old who had recovered from COVID-19. The rearrangement links TRBV6-1 to TRBJ1-2; D gene uncertain. The material sequenced was PBMCs or T cells enriched from blood (not recorded which). The CDR3 DNA reads TGTGCCAGCAGTGAGGTCAGGATGTATGGCTACACCTTC. It specifies CASSEVRMYGYTF.